This paragraph covers one T cell receptor (beta chain) sequence. Its target is not known. This specimen belongs to a study of T cell repertoires in ileal Crohn's disease. Study-wide findings and caveats: All patients with clonality above 26.8% had endoscopic recurrence.

This table comes from immunoSEQ multiplex PCR, and its TCRdb copy is limited to in-frame clones, with some not included. The sample carries roughly 31,000 clones, around three quarters recorded once. Sequencing was performed on ileal tissue. The source of this sequence is an adult with Crohn's disease.

CDR3 nucleotide sequence: TGTGCCTGGGGACCGGGACAGGGGGCGAATGAGCAGTTCTTC. Translating gives CAWGPGQGANEQFF. The V and J genes are TRBV30 and TRBJ2-1, with 12 bases aligning to TRBD1. Germline CDR1 GTSNPN, CDR2 SVGIG (reference sequence). V dropped 5 bases and J dropped 7; count of bases not matched to a gene: 6. This CDR3 comprises 14 residues.